The 26 T cell receptor beta chains below were found in one sample sequenced in a study of T cell responses to AZD1222 COVID-19 vaccine. Produced via immunoSEQ multiplex PCR; TCRdb's table is partial and in-frame only. The data contain 120,000 to 150,000 clones, 85% to 95% of them singletons. The sample was peripheral blood, taken on day 0 of MenACWY control vaccination. The source of these receptors is an adult in good health.

In its sample, this clone was seen once. This chain joins TRBV18 and TRBJ1-1; D remains unclear. Trimming took 6 bases from V and 1 from J, leaving 3 bases between them. Germline-derived CDR1 and CDR2 are KGHSH and LQKENI. The CDR3 loop spans 11 amino acids. CDR3 DNA sequence: TGTGCCAGCTCTCAGAACACTGAAGCTTTCTTT. Encoded protein: CASSQNTEAFF.

Worth noting for this clone: Germline and junction disagree at one end, which may indicate a read error. The V gene is TRBV6-5, the J gene TRBJ1-2; no definite D call. This CDR3 has 11 amino acids. Germline V gives CDR1 MNHEY, CDR2 SVGAGI. The CDR3 sequence is CATSSGNGYTF. CDR3 DNA: TGTGCCACCAGTTCTGGGAACGGCTACACCTTC.

This clone showed up just once. The V and J genes are TRBV4-2 and TRBJ2-3; 8 bases align to TRBD2. The V gene's germline CDR1 is LGHNA and CDR2 YNFKEQ. The V and J ends lost 2 bases and 1 base, in that order; junction bases with no gene match: 11. This CDR3 has 18 amino acids. CDR3 region: CASSQFPGGPVGTDTQYF. For the CDR3, the DNA is TGTGCCAGCAGCCAATTTCCGGGAGGGCCTGTCGGCACAGATACGCAGTATTTT.

This chain connects TRBV9 to TRBJ1-3; D is perhaps TRBD1 (6 bases). This CDR3 is 15 amino acids long. V was clipped by 0 bases and J by 2 bases, with 9 bases between them. Germline CDR1 SGDLS, CDR2 YYNGEE. CDR3 region: CASSVDGGAGNTIYF. The CDR3 DNA is TGTGCCAGCAGCGTAGACGGGGGCGCTGGAAACACCATATATTTT.

The CDR3 sequence: CASSQSRGTADEKLFF. The DNA for the CDR3 is TGTGCCAGCAGCCAATCAAGAGGGACAGCGGATGAAAAACTGTTTTTT. The chain is built from TRBV16 and TRBJ1-4; TRBD1 agrees at 7 bases. With 0 bases clipped from V and 6 bases from J, the junction kept 7 bases outside the gene matches. This CDR3 is 16 amino acids long. Germline CDR1 and CDR2: KGHSY and FQNENV.

The table lists this clone with a count of one. The chain recombines TRBV30 with TRBJ2-7, with D possibly being TRBD2 (5 bases). This CDR3 is built from 14 residues. Germline V gene data show CDR1 as GTSNPN and CDR2 as SVGIG (reference sequence). Trimming shortened V by 2 bases and J by 1 base, and 12 bases separated the two germline ends. The DNA for the CDR3 is TGTGCCTGGAGTTCTGCGGGTCGGTCCTACGAGCAGTACTTC. Translation: CAWSSAGRSYEQYF. The variable domain in full, with the rest retrieved from reference TRBV30 and TRBJ2-7, is SQTIHQWPATLVQPVGSPLSLECTVEGTSNPNLYWYRQAAGRGLQLLFYSVGIGQISSEVPQNLSASRPQDRQFILSSKKLLLSDSGFYLCAWSSAGRSYEQYFGPGTRLTVT.

This clone was seen a single time. The chain joins TRBV13 to TRBJ2-5, with 9 bases that match TRBD1. The V gene's germline CDR1 is PRHDT and CDR2 FYEKMQ (reference sequence). CDR3 length equals 14 residues. Germline trimming cut 4 bases from V and 2 bases from J; bases unmatched to any gene: 2. The CDR3 loop is CASSSDRGQETQYF. CDR3 DNA sequence: TGTGCCAGCAGCTCGGACAGGGGACAAGAGACCCAGTACTTC. The full variable domain, with the rest looked up from reference TRBV13 and TRBJ2-5, is AAGVIQSPRHLIKEKRETATLKCYPIPRHDTVYWYQQGPGQDPQFLISFYEKMQSDKGSIPDRFSAQQFSDYHSELNMSSLELGDSALYFCASSSDRGQETQYFGPGTRLLVL.

The chain has TRBV3-1 (or the pseudogene TRBV3-2) and TRBJ1-5; TRBD1 matches 8 bases. Germline V CDR1 and CDR2: LGHDT, YNNKEL (reference sequence). This CDR3 is 15 amino acids long. V shed 4 bases and J 7 bases; nucleotides not matched to a gene: 9. CDR3 coding DNA: TGTGCCAGCAGCCTAGGAGGACAGGGCCGCCAGCCCCAGCATTTT. This encodes CASSLGGQGRQPQHF.

The chain has TRBV19 and TRBJ2-1, with unresolved D. Between the trimmed V and J ends, which lost 5 bases and 0 bases, there was a span of 11 bases. The CDR3 length is 15 residues. Germline loops: CDR1 LNHDA, CDR2 SQIVND (reference sequence). CDR3 coding DNA: TGTGCCAGTAGTTTCAGGACGAGCTCCTACAATGAGCAGTTCTTC. Translation gives CASSFRTSSYNEQFF.

V is TRBV7-2 and J is TRBJ2-5, with D tentatively TRBD1 or TRBD2 (6 bases each). V lost 4 bases, J lost 4 bases, and 16 bases lay in between. CDR3 size: 15 residues. Germline CDR1 reads SGHTA; CDR2 reads FQGNSA. CDR3 DNA sequence: TGTGCCAGCAGCTGGGTGTTGGGGGGCGGAGAGACCCAGTACTTC. The encoded protein is CASSWVLGGGETQYF.

The rearrangement joins TRBV11-2 to TRBJ1-1; TRBD1 is a possible D gene (5 bases). V was pared by 5 bases and J by 1 base, with 23 bases between. The CDR3 has 18 residues. Germline V CDR1 and CDR2: SGHAT, FQNNGV. Here the CDR3 DNA reads TGTGCCAGCAGCATCAGTACCTTCTGGGGCATTTCGAACACTGAAGCTTTCTTT. This sequence encodes CASSISTFWGISNTEAFF.

The chain recombines TRBV27 with TRBJ1-2; no definite D call. In germline, CDR1 is MNHEY, CDR2 SMNVEV (reference sequence). This CDR3 has 17 amino acids. The V end lost 7 bases, the J end lost 4 bases, and 25 bases lay between the germline ends. The CDR3 reads CASTPGGRSSGSYGYTF. DNA of the CDR3: TGTGCCAGCACTCCGGGAGGGCGCTCCTCGGGGAGCTATGGCTACACCTTC.

This clone was counted once. The V call is TRBV20-1, the J call TRBJ1-1; possibly TRBD1 for D (5 bases). The V gene lost 3 bases and the J gene lost 4 bases, with 18 bases spanning the gap. CDR3 length equals 15 residues. CDR1 and CDR2 (germline): DFQATT, SNEGSKA (reference sequence). In DNA, the CDR3 is TGCAGTGCTAGTGACCCCAGGGTGGTTGGCACTGAAGCTTTCTTT. Translated: CSASDPRVVGTEAFF.

This clone was counted once. The V and J genes are TRBV18 and TRBJ1-4; D unclear. The CDR3 loop spans 15 amino acids. V gave up 6 bases and J gave up 5 bases, with 16 bases separating them. Germline V CDR1 and CDR2: KGHSH, LQKENI. For the CDR3, the DNA is TGTGCCAGCTCGCCGGATGGTGGGCCGAATGAAAAACTGTTTTTT. Amino acids: CASSPDGGPNEKLFF. Variable domain in full (rest from reference TRBV18 and TRBJ1-4): NAGVMQNPRHLVRRRGQEARLRCSPMKGHSHVYWYRQLPEEGLKFMVYLQKENIIDESGMPKERFSAEFPKEGPSILRIQQVVRGDSAAYFCASSPDGGPNEKLFFGSGTQLSVL.

The CDR3 region has the DNA TGCAGCGTTGTCTACAGGGGGCTAGCTGAAGCTTTCTTT. Translation gives CSVVYRGLAEAFF. The gene calls are TRBV29-1 and TRBJ1-1, with TRBD1 matching 9 bases. CDR1 SQVTM and CDR2 ANQGSEA come from the germline V gene. This CDR3 region has 13 residues. J lost 6 bases, V lost 4 bases, and 6 bases had no gene match.

The rearrangement joins TRBV27 to TRBJ1-5, with D perhaps TRBD1 (6 bases). CDR3 length: 19 amino acids. CDR1 and CDR2 (germline): MNHEY, SMNVEV (reference sequence). V was trimmed by 1 base and J by 4 bases, leaving 23 bases between them. This CDR3 is CASSLYGHGGLWINQPQHF. CDR3 nucleotide sequence: TGTGCCAGCAGTTTATACGGTCACGGGGGCCTTTGGATTAATCAGCCCCAGCATTTT.

The chain recombines TRBV19 with TRBJ1-5; 7 bases are shared with TRBD1. V dropped 6 bases and J dropped 5; count of bases not matched to a gene: 4. Germline CDR1 is LNHDA and CDR2 is SQIVND (reference sequence). This CDR3 contains 13 residues. The CDR3 sequence is CASSDRADQPQHF. The CDR3 region has the DNA TGTGCCAGTAGCGACAGGGCCGATCAGCCCCAGCATTTT. Filled out from reference TRBV19 and TRBJ1-5, the complete variable domain reads DGGITQSPKYLFRKEGQNVTLSCEQNLNHDAMYWYRQDPGQGLRLIYYSQIVNDFQKGDIAEGYSVSREKKESFPLTVTSAQKNPTAFYLCASSDRADQPQHFGDGTRLSIL.

The CDR3 DNA reads TGTGCCAGCAGTTTAGAGGGGCGCTATGGCTACACCTTC. Amino acid sequence: CASSLEGRYGYTF. This chain connects TRBV28 to TRBJ1-2; TRBD1 is a possible D gene (5 bases). V lost 2 bases, J lost 4 bases, and 8 bases lay in between. The germline CDR1 and CDR2 sequences are MDHEN and SYDVKM. This CDR3 is 13 amino acids long.

The genes are TRBV11-2 and TRBJ1-6; TRBD1 is a possible D gene (5 bases). This CDR3 is built from 14 residues. V was pared by 7 bases and J by 6 bases, with 13 bases between. Germline V gene sequence: CDR1 SGHAT, CDR2 FQNNGV. The CDR3 region has the DNA TGTGCCAGCAACCCCGGGACGGCTAATTCACCCCTCCACTTT. As protein: CASNPGTANSPLHF.

The genes are TRBV5-8 and TRBJ1-1; D is uncertain. Germline CDR1 reads SGHTS; CDR2 reads YDEGEE. V was cut by 0 bases and J by 2 bases, with 5 bases left in between. The CDR3 sequence is 13 residues long. CDR3 residues: CASSLGSNTEAFF. In DNA form, the CDR3 reads TGTGCCAGCAGCTTGGGATCAAACACTGAAGCTTTCTTT. Full variable domain (missing parts from reference TRBV5-8 and TRBJ1-1): EAGVTQSPTHLIKTRGQQATLRCSPISGHTSVYWYQQALGLGLQFLLWYDEGEERNRGNFPPRFSGRQFPNYSSELNVNALELEDSALYLCASSLGSNTEAFFGQGTRLTVV.

V and J are TRBV18 and TRBJ1-1, with D possibly being TRBD1 (5 bases). Trimming left V 8 bases short and J 2 bases short, with 12 bases between. Germline CDR1 KGHSH, CDR2 LQKENI. This CDR3 is 13 amino acids long. The CDR3, as DNA: TGTGCCAGCACCGACAGCCCTAACACTGAAGCTTTCTTT. Translated: CASTDSPNTEAFF. Full variable domain (missing parts from reference TRBV18 and TRBJ1-1): NAGVMQNPRHLVRRRGQEARLRCSPMKGHSHVYWYRQLPEEGLKFMVYLQKENIIDESGMPKERFSAEFPKEGPSILRIQQVVRGDSAAYFCASTDSPNTEAFFGQGTRLTVV.

The chain recombines TRBV28 with TRBJ1-1, with D unresolved. The germline gives CDR1 MDHEN, CDR2 SYDVKM. The CDR3 is 12 residues long. Trimming pared 8 bases from V and 1 base from J, leaving 8 bases between. DNA of the CDR3: TGTGCCAGCGTGAAACAGAACACTGAAGCTTTCTTT. Translating gives CASVKQNTEAFF.

This rearrangement joins TRBV21-1 to TRBJ1-2; the DNA was not compared with TRBD1, the D call given in the table. TRBV21-1 is reported as a pseudogene. This CDR3 spans 14 amino acids. The CDR3 loop is CASSGPTGYHGYTF. CDR3 nucleotides: TGTGCCAGCAGCGGACCGACAGGGTACCATGGCTACACCTTC.

This chain uses TRBV3-1 (or the pseudogene TRBV3-2) with TRBJ1-1; tentative D call: TRBD1 (5 bases). Trimming shortened V by 0 bases and J by 0 bases, and 14 bases separated the two germline ends. The germline V gene has CDR1 LGHDT and CDR2 YNNKEL (reference sequence). CDR3 size: 17 residues. DNA of the CDR3: TGTGCCAGCAGCCAAGAGGGTGAAGGGACCCTGAACACTGAAGCTTTCTTT. Protein: CASSQEGEGTLNTEAFF.

The rearrangement links TRBV2 to TRBJ1-5; D remains ambiguous. CDR1 and CDR2 from the germline V gene are SNHLY and FYNNEI. The CDR3 has 13 residues. V shed 2 bases and J shed 4 bases, with 6 bases lying between them. The CDR3 spells CASSELANQPQHF. DNA of the CDR3: TGTGCCAGCAGTGAATTGGCTAATCAGCCCCAGCATTTT. The full variable domain, with the rest looked up from reference TRBV2 and TRBJ1-5, is EPEVTQTPSHQVTQMGQEVILRCVPISNHLYFYWYRQILGQKVEFLVSFYNNEISEKSEIFDDQFSVERPDGSNFTLKIRSTKLEDSAMYFCASSELANQPQHFGDGTRLSIL.

V gene TRBV19 combines with J gene TRBJ1-1; D gene unclear. Deletions cut 5 bases from V and 0 bases from J, with 7 bases between. This CDR3 spans 13 amino acids. The germline V gene has CDR1 LNHDA and CDR2 SQIVND (reference sequence). The CDR3 sequence: CASSSTLNTEAFF. In nucleotides, the CDR3 is TGTGCCAGTAGTTCGACACTGAACACTGAAGCTTTCTTT. Together with reference TRBV19 and TRBJ1-1, the CDR3 gives the full variable domain: DGGITQSPKYLFRKEGQNVTLSCEQNLNHDAMYWYRQDPGQGLRLIYYSQIVNDFQKGDIAEGYSVSREKKESFPLTVTSAQKNPTAFYLCASSSTLNTEAFFGQGTRLTVV.